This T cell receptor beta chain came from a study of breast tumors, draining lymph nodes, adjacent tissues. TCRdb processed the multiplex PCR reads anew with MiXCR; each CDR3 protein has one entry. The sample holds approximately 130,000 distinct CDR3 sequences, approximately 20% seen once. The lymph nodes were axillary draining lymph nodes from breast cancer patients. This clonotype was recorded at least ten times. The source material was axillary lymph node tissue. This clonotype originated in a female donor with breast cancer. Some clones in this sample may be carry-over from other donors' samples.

Written as DNA, the CDR3 is TGCAGTGCTAGAGGGATAAATTTACCCGCAGATACGCAGTATTTT. Residues: CSARGINLPADTQYF. The chain employs TRBV20-1 and TRBJ2-3; D call uncertain. Germline loops: CDR1 DFQATT, CDR2 SNEGSKA (reference sequence). This CDR3 is built from 15 residues. The V end lost 1 base, the J end lost 4 bases, and 15 bases lay between the germline ends.